This paragraph covers one T cell receptor (beta chain) sequence. This entry is derived from a study of OX40 agonist ivuxolimab in advanced cancers. TCRdb keeps only in-frame clones here, not all; method: immunoSEQ multiplex PCR. The sample records around 87,000 clones, under 95% being singletons. This clonotype was obtained from an adult with an advanced solid tumor such as melanoma, head and neck, liver or kidney cancer. Sequences were derived from CD4+ or CD8+ T cells sorted from blood, sampled in a trial of the OX40 agonist ivuxolimab.

The CDR3 DNA follows: TGTGCCAGCAGTGAAGTGGCAGTACAAGAGACCCAGTACTTC. This codes for CASSEVAVQETQYF. The chain is built from TRBV25-1 and TRBJ2-5; D is unclear. V lost 2 bases and J lost 2, with 9 bases in between. Looked up from germline, CDR1 is MGHDK and CDR2 is SYGVNS. There are 14 residues in the CDR3.